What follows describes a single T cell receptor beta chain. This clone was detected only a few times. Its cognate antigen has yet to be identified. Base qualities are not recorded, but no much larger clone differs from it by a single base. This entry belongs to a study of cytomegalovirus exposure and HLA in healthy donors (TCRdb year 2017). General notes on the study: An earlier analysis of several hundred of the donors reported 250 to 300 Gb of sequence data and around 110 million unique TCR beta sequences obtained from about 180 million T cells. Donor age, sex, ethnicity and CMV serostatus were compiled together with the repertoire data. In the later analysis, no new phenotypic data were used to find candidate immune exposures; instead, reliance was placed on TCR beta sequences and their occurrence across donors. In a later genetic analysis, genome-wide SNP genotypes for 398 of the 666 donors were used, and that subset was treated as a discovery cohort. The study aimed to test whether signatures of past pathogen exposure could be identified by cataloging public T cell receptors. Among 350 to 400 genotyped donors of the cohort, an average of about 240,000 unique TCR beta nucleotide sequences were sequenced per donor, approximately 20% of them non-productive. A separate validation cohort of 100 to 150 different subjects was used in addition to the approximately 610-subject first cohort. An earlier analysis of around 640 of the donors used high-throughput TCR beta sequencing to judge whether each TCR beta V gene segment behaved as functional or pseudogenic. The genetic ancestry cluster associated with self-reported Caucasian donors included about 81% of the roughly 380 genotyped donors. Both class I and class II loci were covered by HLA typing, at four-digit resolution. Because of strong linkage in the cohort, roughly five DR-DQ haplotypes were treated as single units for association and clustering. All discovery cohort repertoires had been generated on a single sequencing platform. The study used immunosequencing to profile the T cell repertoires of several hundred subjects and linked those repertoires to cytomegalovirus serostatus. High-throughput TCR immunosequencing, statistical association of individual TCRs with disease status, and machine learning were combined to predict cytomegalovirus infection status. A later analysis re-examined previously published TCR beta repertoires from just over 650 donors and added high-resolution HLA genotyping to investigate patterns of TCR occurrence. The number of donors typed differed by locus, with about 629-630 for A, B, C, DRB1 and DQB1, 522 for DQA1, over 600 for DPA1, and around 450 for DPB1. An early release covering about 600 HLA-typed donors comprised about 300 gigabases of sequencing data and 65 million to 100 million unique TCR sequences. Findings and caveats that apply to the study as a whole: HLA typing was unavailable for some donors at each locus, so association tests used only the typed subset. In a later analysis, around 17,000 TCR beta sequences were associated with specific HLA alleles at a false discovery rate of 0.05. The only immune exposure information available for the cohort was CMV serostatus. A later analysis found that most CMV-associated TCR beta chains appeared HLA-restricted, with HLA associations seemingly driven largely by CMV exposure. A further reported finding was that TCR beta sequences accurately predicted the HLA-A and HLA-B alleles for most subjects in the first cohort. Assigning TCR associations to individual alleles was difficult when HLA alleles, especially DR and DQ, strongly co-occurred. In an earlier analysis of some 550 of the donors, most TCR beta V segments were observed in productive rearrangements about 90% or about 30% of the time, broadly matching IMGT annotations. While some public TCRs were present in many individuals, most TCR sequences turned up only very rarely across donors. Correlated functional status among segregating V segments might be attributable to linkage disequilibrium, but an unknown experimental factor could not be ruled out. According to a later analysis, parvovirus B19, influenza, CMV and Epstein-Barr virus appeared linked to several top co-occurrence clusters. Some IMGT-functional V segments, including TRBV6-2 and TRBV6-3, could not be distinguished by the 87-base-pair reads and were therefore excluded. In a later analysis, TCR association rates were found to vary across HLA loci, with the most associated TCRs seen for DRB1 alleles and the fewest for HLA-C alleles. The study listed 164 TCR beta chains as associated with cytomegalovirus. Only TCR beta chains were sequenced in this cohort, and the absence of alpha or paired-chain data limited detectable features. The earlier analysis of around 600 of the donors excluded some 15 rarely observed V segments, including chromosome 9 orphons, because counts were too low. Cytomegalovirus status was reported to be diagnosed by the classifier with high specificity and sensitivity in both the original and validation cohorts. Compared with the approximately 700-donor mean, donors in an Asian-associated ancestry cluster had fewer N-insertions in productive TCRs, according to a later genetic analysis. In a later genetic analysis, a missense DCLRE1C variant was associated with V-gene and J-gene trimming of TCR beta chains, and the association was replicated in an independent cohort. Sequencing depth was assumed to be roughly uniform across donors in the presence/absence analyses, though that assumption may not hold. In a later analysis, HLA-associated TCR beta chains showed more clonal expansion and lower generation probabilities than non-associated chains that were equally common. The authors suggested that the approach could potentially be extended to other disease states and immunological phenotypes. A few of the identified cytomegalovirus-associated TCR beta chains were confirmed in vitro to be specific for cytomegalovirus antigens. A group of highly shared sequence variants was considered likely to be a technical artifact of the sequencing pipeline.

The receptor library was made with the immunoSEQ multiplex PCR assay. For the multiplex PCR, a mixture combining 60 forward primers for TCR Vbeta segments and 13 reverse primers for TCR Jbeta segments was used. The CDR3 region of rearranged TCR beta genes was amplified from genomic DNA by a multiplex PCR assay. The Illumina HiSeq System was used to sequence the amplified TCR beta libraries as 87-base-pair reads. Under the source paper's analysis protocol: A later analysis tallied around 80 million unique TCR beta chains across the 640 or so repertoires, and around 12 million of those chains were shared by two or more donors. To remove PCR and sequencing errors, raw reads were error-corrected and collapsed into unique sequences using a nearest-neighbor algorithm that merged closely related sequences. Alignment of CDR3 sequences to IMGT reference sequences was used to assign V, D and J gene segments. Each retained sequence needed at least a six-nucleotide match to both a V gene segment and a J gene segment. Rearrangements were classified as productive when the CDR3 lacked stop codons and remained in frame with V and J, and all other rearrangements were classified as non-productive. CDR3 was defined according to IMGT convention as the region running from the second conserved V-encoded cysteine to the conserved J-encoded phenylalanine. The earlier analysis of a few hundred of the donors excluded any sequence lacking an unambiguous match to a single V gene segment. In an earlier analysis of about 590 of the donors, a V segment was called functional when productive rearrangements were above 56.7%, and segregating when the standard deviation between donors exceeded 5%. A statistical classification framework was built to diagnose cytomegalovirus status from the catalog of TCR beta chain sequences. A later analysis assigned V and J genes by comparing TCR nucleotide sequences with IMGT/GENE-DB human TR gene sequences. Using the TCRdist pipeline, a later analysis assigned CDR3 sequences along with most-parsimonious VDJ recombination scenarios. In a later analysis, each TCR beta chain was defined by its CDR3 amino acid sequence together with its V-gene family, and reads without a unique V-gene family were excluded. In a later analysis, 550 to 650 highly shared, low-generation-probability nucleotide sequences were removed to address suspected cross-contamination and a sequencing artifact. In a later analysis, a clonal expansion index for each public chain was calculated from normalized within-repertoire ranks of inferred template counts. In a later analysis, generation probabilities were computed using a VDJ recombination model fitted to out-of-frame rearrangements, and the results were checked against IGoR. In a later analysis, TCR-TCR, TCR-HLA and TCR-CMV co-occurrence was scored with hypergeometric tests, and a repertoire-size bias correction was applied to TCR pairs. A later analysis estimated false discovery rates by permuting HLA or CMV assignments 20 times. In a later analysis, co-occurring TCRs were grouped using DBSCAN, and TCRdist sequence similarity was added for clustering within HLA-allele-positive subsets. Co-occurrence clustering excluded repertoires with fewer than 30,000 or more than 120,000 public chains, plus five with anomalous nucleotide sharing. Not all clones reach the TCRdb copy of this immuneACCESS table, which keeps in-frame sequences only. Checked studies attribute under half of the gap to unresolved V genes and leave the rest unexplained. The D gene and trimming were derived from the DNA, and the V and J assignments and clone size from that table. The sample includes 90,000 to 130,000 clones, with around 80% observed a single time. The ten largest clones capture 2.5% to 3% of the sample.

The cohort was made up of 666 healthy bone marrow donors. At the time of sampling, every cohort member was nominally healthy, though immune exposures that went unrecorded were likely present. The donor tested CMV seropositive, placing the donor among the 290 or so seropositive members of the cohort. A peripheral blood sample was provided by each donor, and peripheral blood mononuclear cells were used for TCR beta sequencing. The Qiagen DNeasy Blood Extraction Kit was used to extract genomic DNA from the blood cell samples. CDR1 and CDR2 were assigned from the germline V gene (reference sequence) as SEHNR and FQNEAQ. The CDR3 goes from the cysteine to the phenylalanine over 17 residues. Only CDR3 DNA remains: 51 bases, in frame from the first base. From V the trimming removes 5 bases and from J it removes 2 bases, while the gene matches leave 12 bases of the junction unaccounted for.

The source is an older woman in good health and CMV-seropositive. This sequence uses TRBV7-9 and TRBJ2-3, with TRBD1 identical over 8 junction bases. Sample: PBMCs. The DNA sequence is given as TGTGCCAGCAGCCTTCGACAGGGGATCATCCCCACAGATACGCAGTATTTT. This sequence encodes CASSLRQGIIPTDTQYF.